Listed here are 9 T cell receptor beta chains from one sample, sequenced in a study of blood T cell repertoires in COVID-19. This table comes from immunoSEQ multiplex PCR, and its TCRdb copy is limited to in-frame clones, with some not included. The repertoire holds roughly 180,000 clones, with over 75% as singletons. Source material: PBMCs or T cells enriched from blood (not recorded which). All receptors derive from a man aged 50-59 years who had recovered from COVID-19.

The chain uses TRBV10-3 and TRBJ1-3; weak D call: TRBD1 (5 bases). Trimming cost V 8 bases and J 1 base, with 9 bases left between them. The germline V gene has CDR1 ENHRY and CDR2 SYGVKD. The CDR3 is 13 amino acids. The CDR3 sequence is CAISDKSGNTIYF. The CDR3 DNA follows: TGTGCCATCTCGGACAAATCTGGAAACACCATATATTTT.

This clone was seen only once. The chain is built from TRBV28 and TRBJ2-5; D perhaps matches TRBD1 (6 bases). V was cut by 1 base and J by 4 bases, with 10 bases left in between. In germline, CDR1 is MDHEN, CDR2 SYDVKM. The CDR3 contains 14 residues. DNA of the CDR3: TGTGCCAGCAGTTTATTCGCGACAGGAGAGACCCAGTACTTC. This gives the protein CASSLFATGETQYF.

This rearrangement joins TRBV5-6 to TRBJ2-6, with 8 bases lining up with TRBD1. The CDR3 runs to 16 residues. Germline V gene data show CDR1 as SGHDT and CDR2 as YYEEEE. After removal of 7 bases from V and 2 bases from J, the junction contained 8 bases not matched to a gene. CDR3 sequence reads: CASDPQGAPGANVLTF. CDR3 coding DNA: TGTGCCAGCGATCCTCAGGGGGCGCCTGGGGCCAACGTCCTGACTTTC.

V usage is TRBV2 and J usage is TRBJ1-6, with TRBD1 as a possible D gene (6 bases). Germline loops: CDR1 SNHLY, CDR2 FYNNEI. The V and J ends lost 5 bases and 7 bases respectively, with 21 bases between them. The CDR3 loop spans 17 amino acids. This CDR3 is CASSWGWQQGYNSPLHF. The CDR3 region has the DNA TGTGCCAGCAGTTGGGGATGGCAACAGGGTTACAATTCACCCCTCCACTTT.

The rearrangement uses TRBV6-6 and TRBJ2-2; 11 bases match TRBD2. Trimming took 4 bases from V and 7 from J; bases not matched to a gene: 5. The CDR3 is made up of 15 amino acids. Germline CDR1 MNHNY, CDR2 SVGAGI (reference sequence). CDR3 in amino acids: CASSSYSGGVGELFF. The CDR3 DNA is TGTGCCAGCAGTTCTTATAGCGGGGGGGTCGGGGAGCTGTTTTTT.

This clone came up a few times. The CDR3 nucleotides read TGTGCCAGCAGCACCCTTGGGACAGGAGGGCAGCCCCAGCATTTT. Protein: CASSTLGTGGQPQHF. This rearrangement joins TRBV6-5 to TRBJ1-5; 8 positions match TRBD1. The germline CDR1 and CDR2 sequences are MNHEY and SVGAGI. CDR3 length: 15 amino acids. The V and J ends lost 6 bases and 7 bases, in that order; junction bases with no gene match: 11.

In its sample, this clone was seen a few times. The V gene is TRBV9, the J gene TRBJ2-2; unclear D gene. Germline V gene sequence: CDR1 SGDLS, CDR2 YYNGEE. Trimming removed 0 bases from V and 5 bases from J, with 8 bases in between. The CDR3 totals 14 residues. The CDR3 coding sequence is TGTGCCAGCAGCGTAGGCGACATTACCGGGGAGCTGTTTTTT. Translation: CASSVGDITGELFF. Supplemented by reference TRBV9 and TRBJ2-2, the full variable domain reads DSGVTQTPKHLITATGQRVTLRCSPRSGDLSVYWYQQSLDQGLQFLIQYYNGEERAKGNILERFSAQQFPDLHSELNLSSLELGDSALYFCASSVGDITGELFFGEGSRLTVL.

The chain uses TRBV9 and TRBJ2-5; 10 bases match TRBD2. The V gene's germline CDR1 is SGDLS and CDR2 YYNGEE. The CDR3 spans 15 residues. J gave up 0 bases and V 3 bases, and 2 bases lay outside the gene matches. The CDR3 is CASSAGLADQETQYF. DNA of the CDR3: TGTGCCAGCAGCGCTGGACTAGCGGACCAAGAGACCCAGTACTTC.

The rearrangement joins TRBV29-1 to TRBJ2-1; TRBD1 matches at 7 bases. The CDR3 is made up of 12 amino acids. V shed 3 bases, J shed 11 bases, and the junction held 7 bases outside the gene matches. Germline CDR1 SQVTM, CDR2 ANQGSEA. The CDR3 sequence: CSVDGQAAKQFF. In DNA, the CDR3 is TGCAGCGTTGATGGACAGGCGGCCAAGCAGTTCTTC.